This T cell receptor (beta chain) originates from a study of tumor-infiltrating lymphocytes in primary liver carcinoma. Study-level results: CD8+ and CD4+ repertoires went uncompared, the samples being bulk unsorted.

The blood RNA (from unsorted whole blood) was obtained, and germline DNA was also extracted. A word on this clonotype: What it binds is unknown.

Trimming took off 9 bases at V and 2 bases at J, with 14 bases between the two ends. CDR3 size: 13 residues. The germline CDR1 and CDR2 sequences are MNHEY and SVGAGI. TCR beta cDNA was made from 500 ng total RNA with a constant-region primer. Library construction for TCR beta comprised three nested multiplex PCR rounds performed with slightly modified ARM-PCR. For roughly 11 cycles apiece, the opening two PCR rounds ran with TRBV1-TRBV30 forward primers and a C-beta reverse primer. TCRdb called the multiplex PCR reads again in MiXCR, with one record for every CDR3 protein. The table records 310,000 or so distinct CDR3 sequences, roughly three fifths of them present only once.

V gene TRBV6-5 combines with J gene TRBJ2-7; the D is unclear. The material sequenced was peripheral blood. The sequence derives from a woman aged 25 to 39 with primary liver carcinoma and hepatitis B virus infection. The CDR3: CASTQPVTYEQYF. The CDR3 DNA is TGTGCCAGTACCCAGCCCGTCACCTACGAGCAGTACTTC.